These T cell receptor beta chains were read from a single sample in a study of CD8 T cells in ankylosing spondylitis. TCRdb itself ran the 5' RACE reads through MiXCR, one entry per CDR3 protein. The sample shows some 840,000 distinct CDR3 sequences, over 9.5% of them seen only once. The sequenced sample consisted of blood, either unsorted or a sorted T cell fraction (not recorded which). These TCRs come from a male donor with ankylosing spondylitis. Both conserved end residues are part of each CDR3. The D gene is left open where the match is weak. Rows give clone size only sometimes, using once, few, many, or a class for an expanded clone.

V	J	D	size	DNA	CDR3
TRBV28	TRBJ2-2	-	-	TGTGCCAGCAGGGGGCCGGTTCAAGCCGGGGAGCTGTTTTTT	CASRGPVQAGELFF
TRBV4-3	TRBJ2-3	-	few	TGCGCCAGCAGCCAAGAGCCCTTCGATACGCAGTATTTT	CASSQEPFDTQYF
TRBV4-3	TRBJ1-1	-	few	TGCGCCAGCAGCCAAGAGGTAGGGTTGCCAGCTTTCTTT	CASSQEVGLPAFF
TRBV7-6	TRBJ2-7	TRBD2	few	TGTGCCAGCAGCGGGGGACTAGCAACCGAGCAGTACTTC	CASSGGLATEQYF
TRBV7-6	TRBJ2-5	-	many	TGTGCCAGCAGCCGATCCACCCAAGAGACCCAGTACTTC	CASSRSTQETQYF
TRBV29-1	TRBJ2-3	-	few	TGCAGCGCCCGAGAAGGGGTTTCGGATACGCAGTATTTT	CSAREGVSDTQYF
TRBV20-1	TRBJ2-4	TRBD2	-	TGCAGCGTTGGGACTAGCGGGAGTGTGAAAAACATTCAGTACTTC	CSVGTSGSVKNIQYF
TRBV10-3	TRBJ2-7	TRBD1	few	TGTGCCATCGGGACGGGACAGGGGATCCACGAGCAGTACTTC	CAIGTGQGIHEQYF
TRBV24-1	TRBJ2-5	TRBD2	many	TGTGCCACCAGTGACCCCCGGACTAGCGGAGAGACCCAGTACTTC	CATSDPRTSGETQYF
TRBV6-1	TRBJ1-2	-	many	TGTGCCAGCAGTCGATCAGGGTCAGGCTATGGCTACACCTTC	CASSRSGSGYGYTF
TRBV5-6	TRBJ1-6	-	few	TGTGCCAGCAGCTTTTTCGCGAGCTCCTATAATTCACCCCTCCACTTT	CASSFFASSYNSPLHF
TRBV27	TRBJ2-5	TRBD1	few	TGTGCCAGCAGTTTATCTCTAAGGGGACAGGGAGAAGAGACCCAGTACTTC	CASSLSLRGQGEETQYF
TRBV5-1	TRBJ2-2	-	few	TGCGCCAGCAGCCCCCTATCGGCTACCACCACCGGGGAGCTGTTTTTT	CASSPLSATTTGELFF
TRBV5-6	TRBJ1-6	-	few	TGTGCCAGTTCTCTTCAGCGTTCACCCCTCCACTTT	CASSLQRSPLHF
TRBV7-2	TRBJ2-1	TRBD1	-	TGTGCCAGCAGCTTAGGACCAAGGACAGGGGGGAACAATGAGCAGTTCTTC	CASSLGPRTGGNNEQFF
TRBV7-2	TRBJ1-2	-	-	TGTGCCAGCAGCTTATCGACATACGTCTCTGGCTACACCTTC	CASSLSTYVSGYTF
TRBV15	TRBJ1-3	TRBD1	few	TGTGCCACCAGCCCACGCTGGGACAGGGGTCGTGGAAACACCATATATTTT	CATSPRWDRGRGNTIYF
TRBV30	TRBJ2-1	-	-	TGTGCCTGGAAGGGCTTTCGGGCCGGATCCTACAATGAGCAGTTCTTC	CAWKGFRAGSYNEQFF
TRBV29-1	TRBJ2-3	TRBD2	-	TGCAGCACCAGGACTAGCGGGGGTCCCACAGATACGCAGTATTTT	CSTRTSGGPTDTQYF
TRBV6-1	TRBJ1-3	-	few	TGTGCCAGCAGTACGCATAGGGGGGGCGCTGGAAACACCATATATTTT	CASSTHRGGAGNTIYF
TRBV29-1	TRBJ1-4	-	-	TGCAGCGTTGCCGGGAGGTGGCAGCGTTCTGAAAAACTGTTTTTT	CSVAGRWQRSEKLFF
TRBV6-1	TRBJ1-2	-	few	TGTGCCAGCAGATCCGGACAGACCTATGGCTACACCTTC	CASRSGQTYGYTF
TRBV5-1	TRBJ2-3	-	many	TGCGCCAGCGGCGCCCTCTCCACAGATACGCAGTATTTT	CASGALSTDTQYF
TRBV29-1	TRBJ2-6	-	many	TGCAGCGCGACCCAAACAGGGAGCCCCAGCGTCCTGACTTTC	CSATQTGSPSVLTF
TRBV6-2/TRBV6-3	TRBJ2-5	-	many	TGTGCCAGCAGACTAACTAGTACGGAGACCCAGTACTTC	CASRLTSTETQYF
TRBV5-4	TRBJ2-5	-	-	TGTGCCAGCAGCCCGGAGGACACCCAAGAGACCCAGTACTTC	CASSPEDTQETQYF
TRBV4-3	TRBJ2-1	-	-	TGCGCCAGCAGCCAATGGGCAGGGGAGAATGAGCAGTTCTTC	CASSQWAGENEQFF
TRBV5-5	TRBJ1-2	-	-	TGTGCCAGCAGCTTCCTGGACAGACAACCTAGATCTAACTATGGCTACACCTTC	CASSFLDRQPRSNYGYTF
TRBV24-1	TRBJ2-2	-	-	TGTGCCACCAGTAGCCCTTCCAACACCGGGGAGCTGTTTTTT	CATSSPSNTGELFF
TRBV20-1	TRBJ2-3	-	few	TGCAGTGCTACAGGGGTTGTCACAGATACGCAGTATTTT	CSATGVVTDTQYF
TRBV11-2	TRBJ2-3	TRBD2	few	TGTGCCAGCAGCGTAACTAGCGGGGGGACCACTAGCACAGATACGCAGTATTTT	CASSVTSGGTTSTDTQYF
TRBV15	TRBJ2-5	TRBD2	-	TGTGCCACCAGCTCCAAGGGACGAGCGGGGGCCCAGTACTTC	CATSSKGRAGAQYF
TRBV7-2	TRBJ1-5	TRBD1	many	TGTGCCAGCAGTTTGGACAGGGTGGGTCAGCCCCAGCATTTT	CASSLDRVGQPQHF
TRBV20-1	TRBJ2-4	-	few	TGCAGTGCTAGAGATCCTCTAGGAGCCAAAAACATTCAGTACTTC	CSARDPLGAKNIQYF
TRBV5-1	TRBJ1-1	-	few	TGCGCCAGCAGCTTTGGGTTGGTGTTGGCAAGGGATGAAGCTTTCTTT	CASSFGLVLARDEAFF
TRBV6-2/TRBV6-3	TRBJ1-1	-	few	TGTGCCAGCAAGCCGGGAGCCCCGCTGAACACTGAAGCTTTCTTT	CASKPGAPLNTEAFF
TRBV20-1	TRBJ2-7	TRBD2	few	TGCAGTGCTGCCGGGACTAGCGGGGGCCTTACCTACGAGCAGTACTTC	CSAAGTSGGLTYEQYF
TRBV9	TRBJ2-1	-	few	TGTGCCAGCAGCGAGGACGGGGCCTACAATGAGCAGTTCTTC	CASSEDGAYNEQFF
TRBV10-3	TRBJ2-6	-	-	TGTGCCATCAGTGTTGATATCTCTGGGGCCAACGTCCTGACTTTC	CAISVDISGANVLTF
TRBV5-1	TRBJ2-5	-	-	TGCGCCAGCAGCTTGAGGAACTCTCAAAGGGGAGAGACCCAGTACTTC	CASSLRNSQRGETQYF
TRBV7-8	TRBJ2-1	TRBD2	few	TGTGCCAGCAGCTTTAGCCGGGGCGTAGGCGGGGGGTCCTACAATGAGCAGTTCTTC	CASSFSRGVGGGSYNEQFF